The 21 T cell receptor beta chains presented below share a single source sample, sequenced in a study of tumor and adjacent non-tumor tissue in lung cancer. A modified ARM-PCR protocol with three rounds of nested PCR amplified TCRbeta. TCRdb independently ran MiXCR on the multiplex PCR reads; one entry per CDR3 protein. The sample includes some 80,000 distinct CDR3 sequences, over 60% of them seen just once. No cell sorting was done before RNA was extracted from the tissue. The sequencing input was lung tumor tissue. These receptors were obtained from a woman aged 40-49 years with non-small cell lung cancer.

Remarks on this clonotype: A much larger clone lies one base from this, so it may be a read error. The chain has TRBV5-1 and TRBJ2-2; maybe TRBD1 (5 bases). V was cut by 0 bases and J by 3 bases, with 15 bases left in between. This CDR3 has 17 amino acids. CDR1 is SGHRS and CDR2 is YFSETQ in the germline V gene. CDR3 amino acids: CASSLEKVQEYTGELFF. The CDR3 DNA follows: TGCGCCAGCAGCTTGGAGAAGGTACAGGAATACACCGGGGAGCTGTTTTTT.

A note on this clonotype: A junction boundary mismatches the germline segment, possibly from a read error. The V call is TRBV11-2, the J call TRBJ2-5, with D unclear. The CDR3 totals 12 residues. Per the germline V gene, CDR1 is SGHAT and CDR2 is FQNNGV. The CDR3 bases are TGTGCCAGCAGATTAGAGAGAAAGATCCAGTACTTC. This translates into CASRLERKIQYF.

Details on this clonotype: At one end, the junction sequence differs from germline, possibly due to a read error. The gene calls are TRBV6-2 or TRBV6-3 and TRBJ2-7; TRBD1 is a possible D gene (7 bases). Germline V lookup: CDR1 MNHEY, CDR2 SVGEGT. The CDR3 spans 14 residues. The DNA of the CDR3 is TGTACCAGCAACTCAGGGGGGCCAACCTACGAGCAGTACTTC. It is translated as CTSNSGGPTYEQYF.

DNA for the CDR3: TGTGCCAACCACGAAAGTGGGGTCGTAGAGACCCAGTACTTC. This gives the protein CANHESGVVETQYF. The V call is TRBV11-3, the J call TRBJ2-5, with D hard to call. Germline V CDR1 and CDR2: SGHNT, YENEEA. CDR3 length equals 14 residues. The V end lost 10 bases, the J end lost 4 bases, and 19 bases lay between the germline ends.

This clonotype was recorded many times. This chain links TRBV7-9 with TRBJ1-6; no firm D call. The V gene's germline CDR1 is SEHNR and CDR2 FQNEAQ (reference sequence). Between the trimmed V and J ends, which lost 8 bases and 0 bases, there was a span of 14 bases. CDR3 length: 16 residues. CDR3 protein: CASYPFRSSYNSPLHF. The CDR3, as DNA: TGTGCCAGCTACCCCTTTCGAAGCTCCTATAATTCACCCCTCCACTTT.

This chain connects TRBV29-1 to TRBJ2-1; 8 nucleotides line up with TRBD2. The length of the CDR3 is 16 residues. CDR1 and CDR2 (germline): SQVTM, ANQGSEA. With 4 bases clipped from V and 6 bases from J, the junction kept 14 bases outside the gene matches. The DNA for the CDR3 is TGCAGCGTTGTTGGGCCGGGAGGGCCGTATAGCAATGAGCAGTTCTTC. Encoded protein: CSVVGPGGPYSNEQFF.

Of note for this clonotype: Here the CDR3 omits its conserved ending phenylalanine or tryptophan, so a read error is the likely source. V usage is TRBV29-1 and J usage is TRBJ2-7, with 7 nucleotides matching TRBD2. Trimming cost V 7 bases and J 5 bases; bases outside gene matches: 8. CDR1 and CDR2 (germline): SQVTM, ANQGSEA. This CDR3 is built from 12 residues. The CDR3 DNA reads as TGCAGCGATGGTACGAGCGGGAACGAGCAGTACCTC. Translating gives CSDGTSGNEQYL.

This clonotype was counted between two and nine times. CDR3 protein: CASRRQGISAEEKLFF. The CDR3 DNA reads as TGTGCCAGCAGACGACAGGGAATATCGGCGGAGGAAAAACTGTTTTTT. The chain has TRBV28 and TRBJ1-4, with TRBD1 identical over 7 bases. This CDR3 is 16 amino acids long. V was clipped by 6 bases and J by 8 bases; unmatched bases: 15. Germline CDR1 is MDHEN and CDR2 is SYDVKM.

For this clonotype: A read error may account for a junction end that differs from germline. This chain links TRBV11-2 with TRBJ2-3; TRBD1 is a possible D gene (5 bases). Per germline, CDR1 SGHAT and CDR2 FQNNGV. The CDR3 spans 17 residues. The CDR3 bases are TGTACCAGCAACCGCCTTATAGGGGCGTGTTCCACAGATACGCAGTATTTT. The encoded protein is CTSNRLIGACSTDTQYF.

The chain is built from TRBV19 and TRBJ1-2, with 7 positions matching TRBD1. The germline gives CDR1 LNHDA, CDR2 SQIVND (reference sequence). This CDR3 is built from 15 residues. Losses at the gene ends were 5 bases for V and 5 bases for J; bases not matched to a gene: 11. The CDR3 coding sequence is TGTGCCAGTAGTGGCCCTTCGGGACAGTGGTATGGCTACACCTTC. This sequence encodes CASSGPSGQWYGYTF.

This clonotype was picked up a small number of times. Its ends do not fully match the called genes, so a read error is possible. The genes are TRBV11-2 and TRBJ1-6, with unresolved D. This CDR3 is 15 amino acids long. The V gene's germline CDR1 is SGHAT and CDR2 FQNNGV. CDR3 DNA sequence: TGTGTCAGCAGCTTAGCCTCGGGGAATAATTCATCCCTTCACTTT. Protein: CVSSLASGNNSSLHF.

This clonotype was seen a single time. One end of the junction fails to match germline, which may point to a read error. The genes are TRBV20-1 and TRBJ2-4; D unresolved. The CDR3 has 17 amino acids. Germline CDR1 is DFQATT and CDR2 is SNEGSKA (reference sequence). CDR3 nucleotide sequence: TGCAGTGTTAGAGACGGCGCCCCAACCGTAGCCAAAAACATTCAGTACTTC. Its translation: CSVRDGAPTVAKNIQYF.

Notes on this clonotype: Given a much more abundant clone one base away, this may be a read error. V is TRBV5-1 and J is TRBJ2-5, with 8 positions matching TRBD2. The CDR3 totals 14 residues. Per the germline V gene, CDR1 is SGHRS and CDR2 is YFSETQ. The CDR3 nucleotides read TGCGCCAGCAGCTCTAGCGGGCCAACAGAGACCAAGTACTTC. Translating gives CASSSSGPTETKYF.

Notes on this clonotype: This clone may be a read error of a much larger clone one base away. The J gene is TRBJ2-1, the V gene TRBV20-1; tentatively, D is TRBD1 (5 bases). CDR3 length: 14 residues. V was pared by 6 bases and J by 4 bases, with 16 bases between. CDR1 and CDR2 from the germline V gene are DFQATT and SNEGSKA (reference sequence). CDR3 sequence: CSAKYQGQYNEQFF. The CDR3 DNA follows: TGCAGTGCCAAGTACCAGGGCCAGTACAATGAGCAGTTCTTC.

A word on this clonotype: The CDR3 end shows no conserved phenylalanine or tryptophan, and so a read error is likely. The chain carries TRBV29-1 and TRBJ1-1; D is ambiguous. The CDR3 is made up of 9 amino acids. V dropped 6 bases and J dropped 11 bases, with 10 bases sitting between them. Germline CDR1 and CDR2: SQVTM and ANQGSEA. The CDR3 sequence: CSVGFDAFY. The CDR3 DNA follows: TGCAGCGTGGGGTTTGATGCTTTCTAT.

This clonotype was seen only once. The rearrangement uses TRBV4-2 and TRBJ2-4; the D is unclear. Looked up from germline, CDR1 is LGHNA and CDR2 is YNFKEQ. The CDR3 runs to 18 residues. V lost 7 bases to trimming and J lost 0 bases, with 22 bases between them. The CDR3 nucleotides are TGTGCCAGCAACCCATCATGGATAGATAGTGGAGCCAAAAACATTCAGTACTTC. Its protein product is CASNPSWIDSGAKNIQYF.

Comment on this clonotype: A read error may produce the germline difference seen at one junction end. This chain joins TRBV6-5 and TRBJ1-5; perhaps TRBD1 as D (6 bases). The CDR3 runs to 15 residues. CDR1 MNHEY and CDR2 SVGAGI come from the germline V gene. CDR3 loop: CASSSTTGLDEPQHF. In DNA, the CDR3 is TGTGCTAGCAGTTCAACAACAGGGCTCGATGAGCCCCAGCATTTT.

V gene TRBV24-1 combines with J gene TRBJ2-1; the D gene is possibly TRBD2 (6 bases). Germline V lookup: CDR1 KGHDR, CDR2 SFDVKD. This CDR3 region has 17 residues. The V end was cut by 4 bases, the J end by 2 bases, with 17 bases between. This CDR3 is CATSDPSAGSPYNEQFF. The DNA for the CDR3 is TGTGCCACCAGTGACCCCTCGGCGGGAAGCCCCTACAATGAGCAGTTCTTC.

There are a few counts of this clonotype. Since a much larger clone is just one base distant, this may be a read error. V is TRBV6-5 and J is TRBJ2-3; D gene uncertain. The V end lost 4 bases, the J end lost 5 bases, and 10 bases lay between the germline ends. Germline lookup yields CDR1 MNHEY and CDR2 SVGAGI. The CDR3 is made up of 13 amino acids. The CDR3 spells CASSLRARDTQYF. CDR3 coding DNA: TGTGCCAGCAGTTTGAGAGCGAGAGATACGCAGTATTTT.

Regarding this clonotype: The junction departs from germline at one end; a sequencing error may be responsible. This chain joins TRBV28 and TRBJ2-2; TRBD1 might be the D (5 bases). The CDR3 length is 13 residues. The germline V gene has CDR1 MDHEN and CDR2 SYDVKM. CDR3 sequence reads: CASRPQGTGDLLF. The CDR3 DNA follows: TGTGCCAGCAGACCGCAGGGTACCGGTGACCTGCTTTTT.

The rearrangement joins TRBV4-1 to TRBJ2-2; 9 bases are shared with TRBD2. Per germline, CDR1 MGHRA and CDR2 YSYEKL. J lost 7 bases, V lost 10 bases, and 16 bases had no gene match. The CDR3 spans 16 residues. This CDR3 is CANNSGVAGVVGELFF. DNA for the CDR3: TGCGCCAACAACTCGGGAGTAGCGGGAGTGGTCGGGGAGCTGTTTTTT.